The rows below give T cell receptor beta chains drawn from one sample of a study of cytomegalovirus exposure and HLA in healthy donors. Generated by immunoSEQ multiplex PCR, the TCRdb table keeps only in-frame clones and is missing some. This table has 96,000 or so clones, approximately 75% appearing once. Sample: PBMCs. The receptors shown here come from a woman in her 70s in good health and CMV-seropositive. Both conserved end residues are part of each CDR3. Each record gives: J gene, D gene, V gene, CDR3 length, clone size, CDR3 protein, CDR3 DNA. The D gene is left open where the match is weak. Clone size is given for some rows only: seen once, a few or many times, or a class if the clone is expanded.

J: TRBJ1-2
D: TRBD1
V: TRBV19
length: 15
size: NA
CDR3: CASSISGGLGYGYTF
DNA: TGTGCCAGTAGTATATCAGGGGGCCTTGGCTATGGCTACACCTTC

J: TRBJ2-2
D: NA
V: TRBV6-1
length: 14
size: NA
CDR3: CASSGETGIGELFF
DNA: TGTGCCAGCAGTGGCGAGACGGGGATCGGGGAGCTGTTTTTT

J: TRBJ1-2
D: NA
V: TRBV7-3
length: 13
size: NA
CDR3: CASSLGHGYGYTF
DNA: TGTGCCAGCAGCTTGGGGCATGGCTATGGCTACACCTTC

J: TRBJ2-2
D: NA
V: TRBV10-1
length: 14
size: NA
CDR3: CASSAVGNTGELFF
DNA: TGCGCCAGCAGTGCGGTCGGGAACACCGGGGAGCTGTTTTTT

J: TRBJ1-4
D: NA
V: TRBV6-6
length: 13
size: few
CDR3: CASREGRHEKLFF
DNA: TGTGCCAGCAGGGAGGGACGACATGAAAAACTGTTTTTT

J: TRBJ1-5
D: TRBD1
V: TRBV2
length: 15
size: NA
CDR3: CASRRRTGEGQPQHF
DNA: TGTGCCAGCAGACGGCGGACAGGGGAAGGTCAGCCCCAGCATTTT

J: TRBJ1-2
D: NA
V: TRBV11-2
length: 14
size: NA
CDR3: CASSLGTGNYGYTF
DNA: TGTGCCAGCAGCTTAGGTACAGGAAACTATGGCTACACCTTC

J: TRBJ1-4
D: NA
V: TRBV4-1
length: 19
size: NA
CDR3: CASSQLVRGARATNEKLFF
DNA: TGCGCCAGCAGCCAACTGGTCAGAGGAGCCCGTGCAACTAATGAAAAACTGTTTTTT

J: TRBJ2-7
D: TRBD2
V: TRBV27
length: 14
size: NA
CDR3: CASRGLAGGYEQYF
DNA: TGTGCCAGCAGGGGACTAGCGGGAGGGTACGAGCAGTACTTC

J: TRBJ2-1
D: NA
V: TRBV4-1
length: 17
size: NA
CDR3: CASSQEPQGSPYNEQFF
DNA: TGCGCCAGCAGCCAAGAACCCCAGGGGAGTCCATACAATGAGCAGTTCTTC

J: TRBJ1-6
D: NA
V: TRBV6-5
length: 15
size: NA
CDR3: CASTPFGSADSPLHF
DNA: TGTGCCAGCACTCCCTTCGGTTCCGCGGATTCACCCCTCCACTTT

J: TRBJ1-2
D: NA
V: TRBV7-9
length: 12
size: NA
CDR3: CSSSLIGDGYTF
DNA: TGTTCCAGCAGCTTAATCGGGGATGGCTACACCTTC

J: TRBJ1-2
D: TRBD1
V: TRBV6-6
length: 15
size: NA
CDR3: CASSYVDRPRYGYTF
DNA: TGTGCCAGCAGTTATGTGGACAGGCCTCGCTATGGCTACACCTTC

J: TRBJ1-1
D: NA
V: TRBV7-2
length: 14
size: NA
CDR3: CASSLTQGAGKAFF
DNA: TGTGCCAGCAGCTTGACTCAAGGGGCAGGGAAAGCTTTCTTT

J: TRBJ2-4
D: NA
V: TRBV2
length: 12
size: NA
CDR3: CASSARQGIQYF
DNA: TGTGCCAGCAGCGCCAGGCAGGGCATTCAGTACTTC

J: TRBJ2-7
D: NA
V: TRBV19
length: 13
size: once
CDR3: CASSIERADEQYF
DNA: TGTGCCAGTAGTATAGAGAGGGCAGACGAGCAGTACTTC

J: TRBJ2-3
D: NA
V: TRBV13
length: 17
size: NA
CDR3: CASSLGTGLASTDTQYF
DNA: TGTGCCAGCAGCTTAGGGACAGGACTCGCAAGCACAGATACGCAGTATTTT

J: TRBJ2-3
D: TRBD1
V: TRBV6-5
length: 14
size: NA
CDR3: CASRITGAPDTQYF
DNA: TGTGCCAGCAGGATTACAGGGGCGCCAGATACGCAGTATTTT

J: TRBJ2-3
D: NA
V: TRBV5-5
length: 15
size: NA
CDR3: CASSFRTASTDTQYF
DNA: TGTGCCAGCAGCTTTAGGACAGCTAGCACAGATACGCAGTATTTT

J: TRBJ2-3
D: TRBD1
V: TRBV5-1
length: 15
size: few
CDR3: CASSLQGKGTDTQYF
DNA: TGCGCCAGCAGCTTACAGGGGAAGGGCACAGATACGCAGTATTTT

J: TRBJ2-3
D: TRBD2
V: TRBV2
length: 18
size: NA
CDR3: CASSAGTSGRALGDTQYF
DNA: TGTGCCAGCAGTGCCGGGACTAGCGGGAGGGCCTTGGGAGATACGCAGTATTTT

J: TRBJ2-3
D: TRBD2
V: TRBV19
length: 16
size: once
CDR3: CASSKDTSARTDTQYF
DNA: TGTGCCAGTAGTAAAGATACTAGCGCCCGCACAGATACGCAGTATTTT